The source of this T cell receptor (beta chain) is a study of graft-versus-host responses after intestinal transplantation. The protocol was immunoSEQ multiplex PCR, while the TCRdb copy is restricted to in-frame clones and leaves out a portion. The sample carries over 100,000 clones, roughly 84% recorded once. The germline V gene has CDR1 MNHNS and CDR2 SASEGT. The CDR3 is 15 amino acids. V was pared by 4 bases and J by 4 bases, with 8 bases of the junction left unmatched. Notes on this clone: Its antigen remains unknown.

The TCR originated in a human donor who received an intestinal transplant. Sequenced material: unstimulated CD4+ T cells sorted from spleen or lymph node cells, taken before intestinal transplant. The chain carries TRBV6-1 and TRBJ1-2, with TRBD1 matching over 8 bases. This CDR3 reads CASSVGSTGAYGYTF. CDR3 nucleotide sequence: TGTGCCAGCAGTGTGGGATCGACAGGGGCCTATGGCTACACCTTC.